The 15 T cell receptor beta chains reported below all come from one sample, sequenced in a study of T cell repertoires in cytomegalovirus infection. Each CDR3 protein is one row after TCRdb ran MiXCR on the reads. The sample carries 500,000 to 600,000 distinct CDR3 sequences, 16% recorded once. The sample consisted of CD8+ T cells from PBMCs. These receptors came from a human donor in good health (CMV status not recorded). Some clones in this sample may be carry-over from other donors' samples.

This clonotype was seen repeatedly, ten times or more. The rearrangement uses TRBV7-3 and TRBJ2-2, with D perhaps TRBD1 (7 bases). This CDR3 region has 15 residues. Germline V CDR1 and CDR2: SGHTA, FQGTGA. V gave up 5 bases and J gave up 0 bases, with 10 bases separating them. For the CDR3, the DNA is TGTGCCAGCAGCCGCGGGACAGCGAACACCGGGGAGCTGTTTTTT. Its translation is CASSRGTANTGELFF.

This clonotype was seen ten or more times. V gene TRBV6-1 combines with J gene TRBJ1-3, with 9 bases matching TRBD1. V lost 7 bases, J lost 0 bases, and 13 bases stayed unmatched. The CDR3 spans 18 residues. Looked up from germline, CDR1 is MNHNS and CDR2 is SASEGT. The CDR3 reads CASNTGQGPISSGNTIYF. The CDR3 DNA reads TGTGCCAGCAACACGGGACAGGGCCCCATAAGCTCTGGAAACACCATATATTTT.

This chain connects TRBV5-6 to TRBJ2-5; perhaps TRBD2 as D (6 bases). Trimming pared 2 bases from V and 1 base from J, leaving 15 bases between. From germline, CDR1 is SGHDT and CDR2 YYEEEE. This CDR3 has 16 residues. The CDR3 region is CASSLPGTPSQETQYF. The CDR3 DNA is TGTGCCAGCAGCTTACCCGGGACTCCCTCCCAAGAGACCCAGTACTTC.

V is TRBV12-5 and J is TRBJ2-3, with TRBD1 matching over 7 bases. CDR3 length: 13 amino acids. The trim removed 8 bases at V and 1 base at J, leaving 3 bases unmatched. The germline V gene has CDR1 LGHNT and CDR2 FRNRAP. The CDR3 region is CASQGDRTDTQYF. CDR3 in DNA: TGTGCTAGTCAGGGGGACCGCACAGATACGCAGTATTTT.

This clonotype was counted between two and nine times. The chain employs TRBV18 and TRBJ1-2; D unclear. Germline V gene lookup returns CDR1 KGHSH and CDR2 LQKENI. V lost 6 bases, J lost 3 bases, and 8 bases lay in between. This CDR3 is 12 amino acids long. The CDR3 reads CASSGPYYGYTF. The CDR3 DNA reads TGTGCCAGCTCCGGGCCCTACTATGGCTACACCTTC.

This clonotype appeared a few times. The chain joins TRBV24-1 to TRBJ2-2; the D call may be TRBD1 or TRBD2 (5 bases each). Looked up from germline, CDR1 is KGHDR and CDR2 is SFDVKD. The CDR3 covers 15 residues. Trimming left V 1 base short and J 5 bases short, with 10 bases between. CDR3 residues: CATSDLRGETGELFF. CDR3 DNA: TGTGCCACCAGTGATTTACGAGGGGAAACCGGGGAGCTGTTTTTT.

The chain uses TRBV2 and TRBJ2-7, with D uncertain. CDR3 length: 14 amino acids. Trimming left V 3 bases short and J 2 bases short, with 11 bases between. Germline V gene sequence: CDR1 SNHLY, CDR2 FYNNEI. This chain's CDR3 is CASSEMGGPYEQYF. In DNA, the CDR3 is TGTGCCAGCAGTGAGATGGGCGGTCCCTACGAGCAGTACTTC.

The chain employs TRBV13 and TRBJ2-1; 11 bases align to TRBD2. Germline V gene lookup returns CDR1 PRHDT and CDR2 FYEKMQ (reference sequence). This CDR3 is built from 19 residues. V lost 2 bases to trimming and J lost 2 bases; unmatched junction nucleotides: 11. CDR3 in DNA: TGTGCCAGCAGCTTATTCTTCGCTAGCGGGAGGAGGGCCTACAATGAGCAGTTCTTC. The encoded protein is CASSLFFASGRRAYNEQFF.

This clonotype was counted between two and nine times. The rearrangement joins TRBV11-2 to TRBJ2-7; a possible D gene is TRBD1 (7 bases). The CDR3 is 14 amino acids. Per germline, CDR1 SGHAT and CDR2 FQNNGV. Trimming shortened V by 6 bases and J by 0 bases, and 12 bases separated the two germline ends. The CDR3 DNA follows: TGTGCCAGCAGGGGGGGACAGCGCTCCTACGAGCAGTACTTC. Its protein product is CASRGGQRSYEQYF.

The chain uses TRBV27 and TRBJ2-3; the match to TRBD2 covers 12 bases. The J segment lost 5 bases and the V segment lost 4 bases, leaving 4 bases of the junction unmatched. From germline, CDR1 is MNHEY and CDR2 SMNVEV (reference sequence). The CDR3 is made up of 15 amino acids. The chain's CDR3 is CASSWTSGVGDTQYF. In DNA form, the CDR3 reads TGTGCCAGCAGTTGGACTAGCGGGGTGGGAGATACGCAGTATTTT.

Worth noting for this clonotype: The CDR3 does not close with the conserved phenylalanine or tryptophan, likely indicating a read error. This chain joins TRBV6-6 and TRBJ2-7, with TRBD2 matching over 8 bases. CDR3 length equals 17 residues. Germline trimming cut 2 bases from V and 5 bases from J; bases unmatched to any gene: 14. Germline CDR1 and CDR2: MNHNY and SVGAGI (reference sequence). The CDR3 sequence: CASSYLGLGLAGDEQYC. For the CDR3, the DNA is TGTGCCAGCAGTTACCTGGGTTTAGGGCTAGCGGGTGACGAGCAGTACTGC.

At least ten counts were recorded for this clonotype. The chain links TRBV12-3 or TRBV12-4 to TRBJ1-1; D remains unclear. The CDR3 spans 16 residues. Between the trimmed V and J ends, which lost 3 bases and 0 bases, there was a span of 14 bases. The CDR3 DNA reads TGTGCCAGCAGTTTTCTCAAGGGCCCCTTGAACACTGAAGCTTTCTTT. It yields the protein CASSFLKGPLNTEAFF.

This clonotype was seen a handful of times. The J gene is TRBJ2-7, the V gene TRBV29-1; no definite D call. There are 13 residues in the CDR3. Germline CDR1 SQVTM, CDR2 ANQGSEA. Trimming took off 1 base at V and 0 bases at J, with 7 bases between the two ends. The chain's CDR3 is CSVEGVSSYEQYF. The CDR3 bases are TGCAGCGTTGAAGGTGTATCCTCCTACGAGCAGTACTTC.

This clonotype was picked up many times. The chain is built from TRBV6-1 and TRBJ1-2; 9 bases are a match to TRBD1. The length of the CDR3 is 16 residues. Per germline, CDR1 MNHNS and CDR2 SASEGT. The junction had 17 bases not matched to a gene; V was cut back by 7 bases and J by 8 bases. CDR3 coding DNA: TGTGCCAGCATCACGTCCCGAGAACAGGGGGCGAGGGGCTACACCTTC. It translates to CASITSREQGARGYTF.

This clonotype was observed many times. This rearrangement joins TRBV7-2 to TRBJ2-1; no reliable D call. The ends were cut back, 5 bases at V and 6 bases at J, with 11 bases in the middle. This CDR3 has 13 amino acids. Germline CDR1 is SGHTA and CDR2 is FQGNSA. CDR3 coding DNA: TGTGCCAGCAGCCTAGACCTCCTCAATGAGCAGTTCTTC. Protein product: CASSLDLLNEQFF.